The 9 T cell receptor beta chains given below trace back to one sample, sequenced in a study of blood T cell repertoires in COVID-19. The method was immunoSEQ multiplex PCR; TCRdb's version includes in-frame clones alone and lacks a portion of them. This table holds about 21,000 clones, roughly 91% found once. What was sequenced was peripheral blood. All receptors come from a man in his sixties or seventies with active COVID-19.

This sequence joins TRBV7-2 and TRBJ2-7; the D is unclear. This CDR3 region has 11 residues. Germline values: CDR1 SGHTA, CDR2 FQGNSA. The V and J ends lost 5 bases and 2 bases respectively, with 4 bases between them. CDR3 amino acids: CASSATYEQYF. CDR3 sequence (DNA): TGTGCCAGCAGCGCGACCTACGAGCAGTACTTC.

This rearrangement joins TRBV19 to TRBJ1-2; weak D call: TRBD1 (5 bases). Looked up from germline, CDR1 is LNHDA and CDR2 is SQIVND (reference sequence). Trimming removed 5 bases from V and 4 bases from J, with 14 bases in between. The CDR3 contains 14 residues. The chain's CDR3 is CASSVRPRGYGYTF. The CDR3, as DNA: TGTGCCAGTAGTGTCCGCCCAAGGGGCTATGGCTACACCTTC.

Concerning this clone itself: Compared with germline, one end of the junction differs, possibly owing to a read error. V is TRBV7-7 and J is TRBJ2-1, with 7 bases matching TRBD2. This CDR3 comprises 16 residues. In germline, CDR1 is SSHAT, CDR2 FNYEAQ (reference sequence). The CDR3 region has the DNA TGTGCTAGCAGCCCTGGGGGGGACCCGGGAGCCAATGAGCAGTTCTTC. Translated, it gives CASSPGGDPGANEQFF. Variable domain in full (rest from reference TRBV7-7 and TRBJ2-1): GAGVSQSPRYKVTKRGQDVTLRCDPISSHATLYWYQQALGQGPEFLTYFNYEAQPDKSGLPSDRFSAERPEGSISTLTIQRTEQRDSAMYRCASSPGGDPGANEQFFGPGTRLTVL.

This clone is medium-sized within its sample. CDR3: CASRGGPLGVNTEAFF. CDR3 DNA: TGTGCCAGCAGGGGGGGGCCCCTGGGAGTGAACACTGAAGCTTTCTTT. J is TRBJ1-1 and V is TRBV2; D is perhaps TRBD1 (6 bases). With 6 bases removed from V and 0 bases from J, the gap between germline ends came to 17 bases. The length of the CDR3 is 16 residues. Germline assignment: CDR1 SNHLY and CDR2 FYNNEI.

This clone was detected once. V is TRBV27 and J is TRBJ1-1; D is uncertain. Germline V gene data show CDR1 as MNHEY and CDR2 as SMNVEV (reference sequence). The CDR3 totals 14 residues. Trimming removed 3 bases at V and 1 base at J, with 9 bases between. The chain's CDR3 is CASSFSSGNTEAFF. In DNA form, the CDR3 reads TGTGCCAGCAGTTTCTCCTCAGGGAACACTGAAGCTTTCTTT.

J is TRBJ1-1 and V is TRBV5-1; 7 positions match TRBD1. This CDR3 spans 14 amino acids. Trimming cost V 2 bases and J 1 base; bases outside gene matches: 2. CDR1 and CDR2 (germline): SGHRS, YFSETQ. This CDR3 is CASSFSGGNTEAFF. The DNA for the CDR3 is TGCGCCAGCAGCTTTTCAGGGGGGAACACTGAAGCTTTCTTT.

The gene calls are TRBV6-5 and TRBJ1-3; D is ambiguous. Germline V lookup: CDR1 MNHEY, CDR2 SVGAGI. Trimming pared 6 bases from V and 0 bases from J, leaving 12 bases between. CDR3 length: 15 residues. The CDR3 is CASSLQHNSGNTIYF. The CDR3 nucleotides are TGTGCCAGCAGCCTCCAACATAACTCTGGAAACACCATATATTTT.

V gene TRBV18 combines with J gene TRBJ1-1; D perhaps matches TRBD1 (5 bases). The CDR3 length is 15 residues. Germline V gives CDR1 KGHSH, CDR2 LQKENI. V dropped 6 bases and J dropped 5 bases, with 19 bases sitting between them. CDR3 residues: CASSETGWGRTEAFF. DNA of the CDR3: TGTGCCAGCTCGGAGACGGGGTGGGGGAGGACTGAAGCTTTCTTT.

The chain recombines TRBV19 with TRBJ2-2, with 9 bases identical to TRBD1. CDR1 and CDR2 (germline): LNHDA, SQIVND (reference sequence). This CDR3 spans 14 amino acids. Trimming took 6 bases from V and 3 from J; bases not matched to a gene: 2. The DNA for the CDR3 is TGTGCCAGTAGCCGACAGGGGGACACCGGGGAGCTGTTTTTT. Translating gives CASSRQGDTGELFF.